This T cell receptor (beta chain) stems from a study of vaccination effects on CD4 cells after COVID-19. Study context: Cultures used 2.1 million or so PBMC per well, roughly 9.8 IU/ml IL-2 and about 10 ug/ml peptides.

TCRdb's table, derived via immunoSEQ multiplex PCR, lists solely in-frame clones and lacks some. The sample gives under 35,000 clones, around 70% of which show up once; about 15% is in the top ten. Cells that had been cultured for 10 days were the source of isolated CD4+ T cells. BNT162b2 vaccine or mRNA-1273 vaccine was given to participants in two doses. V dropped 0 bases and J dropped 0 bases, with 7 bases sitting between them. CDR1 and CDR2 from the germline V gene are SGHKS and YYEKEE (reference sequence). This CDR3 contains 15 residues. The study, taken as a whole, reports: Substantial clonal contraction characterized both infection- and vaccine-induced clones late after vaccination. Convalescent patients were scarce, and early post-infection timepoints were absent.

A remark on this clone: Its specificity is not known.

The origin of this receptor is a human donor who received a COVID-19 vaccine. V is TRBV5-5 and J is TRBJ1-5, with unresolved D. The input for sequencing was CD4+ T cells from PBMCs cultured without peptide, taken after COVID-19 vaccination. In nucleotides, the CDR3 is TGTGCCAGCAGCTTGGCTGGGGATAGCAATCAGCCCCAGCATTTT. It codes for CASSLAGDSNQPQHF.